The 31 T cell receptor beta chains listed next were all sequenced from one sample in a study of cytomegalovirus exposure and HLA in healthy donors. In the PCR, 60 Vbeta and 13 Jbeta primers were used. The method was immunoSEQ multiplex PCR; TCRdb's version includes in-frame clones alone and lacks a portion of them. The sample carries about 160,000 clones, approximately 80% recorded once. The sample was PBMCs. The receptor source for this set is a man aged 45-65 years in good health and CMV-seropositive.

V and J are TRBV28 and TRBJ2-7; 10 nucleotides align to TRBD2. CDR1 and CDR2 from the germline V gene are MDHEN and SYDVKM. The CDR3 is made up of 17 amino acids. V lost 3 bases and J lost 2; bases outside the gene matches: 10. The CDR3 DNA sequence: TGTGCCAGCAGTTTTGGTCTAGCGGGAGAGGGGGCCTACGAGCAGTACGTC. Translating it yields CASSFGLAGEGAYEQYV.

The CDR3 loop reads CASSVVGAGANVLTF. The CDR3 DNA follows: TGTGCCAGCAGCGTAGTTGGAGCTGGGGCCAACGTCCTGACTTTC. The gene calls are TRBV9 and TRBJ2-6; no firm D call. CDR1 is SGDLS and CDR2 is YYNGEE in the germline V gene. This CDR3 spans 15 amino acids. Between the trimmed V and J ends, which lost 0 bases and 2 bases, there was a span of 6 bases. The full variable domain, in which reference TRBV9 and TRBJ2-6 provide the parts outside the CDR3, is DSGVTQTPKHLITATGQRVTLRCSPRSGDLSVYWYQQSLDQGLQFLIQYYNGEERAKGNILERFSAQQFPDLHSELNLSSLELGDSALYFCASSVVGAGANVLTFGAGSRLTVL.

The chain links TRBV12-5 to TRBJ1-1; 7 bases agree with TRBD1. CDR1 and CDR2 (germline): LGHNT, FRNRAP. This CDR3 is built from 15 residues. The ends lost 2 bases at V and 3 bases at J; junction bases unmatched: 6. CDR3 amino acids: CASGLHRGLDTEAFF. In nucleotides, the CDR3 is TGTGCTAGTGGTTTGCACAGGGGCTTGGACACTGAAGCTTTCTTT. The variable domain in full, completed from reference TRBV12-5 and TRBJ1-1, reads DARVTQTPRHKVTEMGQEVTMRCQPILGHNTVFWYRQTMMQGLELLAYFRNRAPLDDSGMPKDRFSAEMPDATLATLKIQPSEPRDSAVYFCASGLHRGLDTEAFFGQGTRLTVV.

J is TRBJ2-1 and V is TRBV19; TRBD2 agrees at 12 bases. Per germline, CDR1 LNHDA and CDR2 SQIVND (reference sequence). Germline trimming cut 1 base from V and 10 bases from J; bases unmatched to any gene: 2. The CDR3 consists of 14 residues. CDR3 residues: CASSIGTSGEEQFF. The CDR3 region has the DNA TGTGCCAGTAGTATAGGGACTAGCGGGGAAGAGCAGTTCTTC.

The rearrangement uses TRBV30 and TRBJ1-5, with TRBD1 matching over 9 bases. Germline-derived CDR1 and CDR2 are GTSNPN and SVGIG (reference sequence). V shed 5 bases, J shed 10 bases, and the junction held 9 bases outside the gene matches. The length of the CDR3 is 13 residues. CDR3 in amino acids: CAWDTIQGAPQHF. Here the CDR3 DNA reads TGTGCCTGGGACACCATACAGGGGGCACCCCAGCATTTT.

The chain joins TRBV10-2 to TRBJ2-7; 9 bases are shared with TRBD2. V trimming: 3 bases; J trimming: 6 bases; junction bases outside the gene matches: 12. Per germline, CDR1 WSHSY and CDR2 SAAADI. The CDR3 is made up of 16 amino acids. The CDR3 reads CASSDRLAGGPPEQYV. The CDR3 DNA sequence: TGCGCCAGCAGTGATCGGCTGGCGGGAGGGCCGCCCGAGCAGTACGTC.

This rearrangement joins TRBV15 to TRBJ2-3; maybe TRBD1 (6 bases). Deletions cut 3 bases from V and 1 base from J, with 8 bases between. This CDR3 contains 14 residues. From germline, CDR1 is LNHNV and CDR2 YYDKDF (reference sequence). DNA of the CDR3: TGTGCCACCAGCAGTAGACAGGGCACAGATACGCAGTATTTT. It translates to CATSSRQGTDTQYF. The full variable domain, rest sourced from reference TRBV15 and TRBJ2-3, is DAMVIQNPRYQVTQFGKPVTLSCSQTLNHNVMYWYQQKSSQAPKLLFHYYDKDFNNEADTPDNFQSRRPNTSFCFLDIRSPGLGDTAMYLCATSSRQGTDTQYFGPGTRLTVL.

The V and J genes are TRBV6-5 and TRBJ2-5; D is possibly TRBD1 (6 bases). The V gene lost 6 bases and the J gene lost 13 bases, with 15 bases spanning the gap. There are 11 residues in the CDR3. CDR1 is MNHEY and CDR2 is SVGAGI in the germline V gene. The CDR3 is CASSLQGRLYF. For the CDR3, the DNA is TGTGCCAGCAGCCTGCAGGGGCGACTGTACTTC.

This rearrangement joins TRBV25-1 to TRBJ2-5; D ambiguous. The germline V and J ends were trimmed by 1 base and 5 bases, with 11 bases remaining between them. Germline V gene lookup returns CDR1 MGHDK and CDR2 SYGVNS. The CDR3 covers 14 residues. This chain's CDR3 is CASSEFTGIETQYF. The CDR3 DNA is TGTGCCAGCAGTGAATTCACGGGTATCGAGACCCAGTACTTC.

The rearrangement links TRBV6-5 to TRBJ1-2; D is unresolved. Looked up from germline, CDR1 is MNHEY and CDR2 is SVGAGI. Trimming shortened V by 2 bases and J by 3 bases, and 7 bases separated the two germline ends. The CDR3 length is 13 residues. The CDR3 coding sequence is TGTGCCAGCAGTTACGGGCAGTACTATGGCTACACCTTC. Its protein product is CASSYGQYYGYTF.

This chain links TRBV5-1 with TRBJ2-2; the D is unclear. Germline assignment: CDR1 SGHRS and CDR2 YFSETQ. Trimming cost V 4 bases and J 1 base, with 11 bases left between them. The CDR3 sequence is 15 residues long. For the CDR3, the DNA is TGCGCCAGCAGCCTGTCTACCGGGAACACCGGGGAGCTGTTTTTT. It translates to CASSLSTGNTGELFF.

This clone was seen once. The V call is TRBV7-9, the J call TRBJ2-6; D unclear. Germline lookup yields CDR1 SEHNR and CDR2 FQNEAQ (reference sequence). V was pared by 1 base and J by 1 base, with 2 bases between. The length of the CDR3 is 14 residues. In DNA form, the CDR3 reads TGTGCCAGCAGCTTAGTATCTGGGGCCAACGTCCTGACTTTC. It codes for CASSLVSGANVLTF. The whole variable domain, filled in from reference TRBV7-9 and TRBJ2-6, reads DTGVSQNPRHKITKRGQNVTFRCDPISEHNRLYWYRQTLGQGPEFLTYFQNEAQLEKSRLLSDRFSAERPKGSFSTLEIQRTEQGDSAMYLCASSLVSGANVLTFGAGSRLTVL.

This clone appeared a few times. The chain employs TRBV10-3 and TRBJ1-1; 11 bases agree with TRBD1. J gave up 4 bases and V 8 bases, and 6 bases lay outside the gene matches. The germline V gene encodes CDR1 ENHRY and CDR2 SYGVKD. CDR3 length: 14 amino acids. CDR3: CAIWTGGASTEAFF. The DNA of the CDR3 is TGTGCCATCTGGACAGGGGGCGCGAGCACTGAAGCTTTCTTT.

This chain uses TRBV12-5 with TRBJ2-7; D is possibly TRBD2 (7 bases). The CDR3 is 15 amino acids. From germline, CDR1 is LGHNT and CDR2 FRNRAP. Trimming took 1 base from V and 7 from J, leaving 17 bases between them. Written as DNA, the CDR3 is TGTGCTAGTGGTTTGGATTACCGGGGGGCGGAAGAGCAGTACTTC. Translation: CASGLDYRGAEEQYF.

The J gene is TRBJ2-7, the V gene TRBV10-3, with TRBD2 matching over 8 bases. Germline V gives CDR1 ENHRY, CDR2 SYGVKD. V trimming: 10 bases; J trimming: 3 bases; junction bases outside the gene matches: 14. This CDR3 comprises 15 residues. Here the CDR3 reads CATAGTSGRVYEQYV. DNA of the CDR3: TGTGCCACCGCGGGGACGAGCGGGAGAGTCTACGAGCAGTACGTC.

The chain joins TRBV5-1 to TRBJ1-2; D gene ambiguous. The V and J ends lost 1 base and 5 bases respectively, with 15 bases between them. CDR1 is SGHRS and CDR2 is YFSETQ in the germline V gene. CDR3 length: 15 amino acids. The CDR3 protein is CASSLTPQESYGYTF. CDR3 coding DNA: TGCGCCAGCAGCTTGACGCCTCAAGAGTCATATGGCTACACCTTC.

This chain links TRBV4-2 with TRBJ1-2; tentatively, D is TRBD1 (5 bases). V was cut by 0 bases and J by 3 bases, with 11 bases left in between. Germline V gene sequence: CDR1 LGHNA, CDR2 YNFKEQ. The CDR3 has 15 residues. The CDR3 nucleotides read TGTGCCAGCAGCCAAGAAATGGGACTGCACTATGGCTACACCTTC. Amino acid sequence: CASSQEMGLHYGYTF.

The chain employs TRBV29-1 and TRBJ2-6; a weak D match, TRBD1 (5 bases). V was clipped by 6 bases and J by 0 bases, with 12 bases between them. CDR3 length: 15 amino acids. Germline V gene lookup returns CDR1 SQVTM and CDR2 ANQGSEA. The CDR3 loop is CSVATGFSGANVLTF. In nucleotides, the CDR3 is TGCAGCGTGGCTACAGGCTTCTCTGGGGCCAACGTCCTGACTTTC.

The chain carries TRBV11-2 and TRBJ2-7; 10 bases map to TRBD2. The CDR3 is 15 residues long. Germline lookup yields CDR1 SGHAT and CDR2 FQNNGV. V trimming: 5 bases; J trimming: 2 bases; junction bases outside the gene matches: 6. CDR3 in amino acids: CASSRLAGETYEQYV. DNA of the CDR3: TGTGCCAGCAGCCGCCTAGCGGGAGAGACCTACGAGCAGTACGTC.

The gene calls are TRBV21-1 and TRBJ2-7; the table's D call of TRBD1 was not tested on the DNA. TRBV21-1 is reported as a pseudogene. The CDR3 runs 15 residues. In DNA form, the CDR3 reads TGTGCCAGCAGCAAAGACAGGGCCTTATGTTACGAGCAGTACGTC. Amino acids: CASSKDRALCYEQYV.

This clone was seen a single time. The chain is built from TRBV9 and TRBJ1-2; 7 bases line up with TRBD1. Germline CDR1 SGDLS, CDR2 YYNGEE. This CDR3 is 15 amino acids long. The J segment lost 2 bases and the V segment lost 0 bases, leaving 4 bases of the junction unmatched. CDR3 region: CASSVAPTGNYGYTF. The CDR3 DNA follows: TGTGCCAGCAGCGTAGCCCCGACAGGGAACTATGGCTACACCTTC.

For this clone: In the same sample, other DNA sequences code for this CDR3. CDR3 sequence: CASSVGVEQFF. DNA for the CDR3: TGTGCCAGCAGCGTAGGTGTAGAGCAGTTCTTC. The V gene is TRBV9, the J gene TRBJ2-1; D remains unclear. The CDR3 spans 11 residues. Trimming pared 0 bases from V and 10 bases from J, leaving 5 bases between. Germline CDR1 is SGDLS and CDR2 is YYNGEE.

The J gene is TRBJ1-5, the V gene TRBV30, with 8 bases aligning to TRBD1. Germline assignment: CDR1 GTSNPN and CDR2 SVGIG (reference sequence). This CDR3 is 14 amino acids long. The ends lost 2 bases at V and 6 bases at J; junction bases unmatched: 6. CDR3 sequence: CAWSQGAGSQPQHF. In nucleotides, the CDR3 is TGTGCCTGGAGTCAGGGGGCAGGCAGTCAGCCCCAGCATTTT.

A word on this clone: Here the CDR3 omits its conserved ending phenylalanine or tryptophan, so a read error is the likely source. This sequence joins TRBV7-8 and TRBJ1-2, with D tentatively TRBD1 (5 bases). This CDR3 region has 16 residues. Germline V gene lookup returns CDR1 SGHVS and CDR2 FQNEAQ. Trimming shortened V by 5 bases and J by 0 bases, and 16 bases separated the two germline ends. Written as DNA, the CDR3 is TGTGCCAGCAGCCCTCCCATAGGGGTGGCTAACTATGGCTACACCCTC. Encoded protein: CASSPPIGVANYGYTL.

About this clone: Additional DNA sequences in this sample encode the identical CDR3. CDR3 region: CASSIGGLGTEAFF. The CDR3 DNA reads TGTGCCAGTAGTATCGGGGGGCTTGGTACTGAAGCTTTCTTT. The rearrangement links TRBV19 to TRBJ1-1; a weak D match, TRBD1 (6 bases). Trimming stripped 3 bases from V and 5 bases from J, with 13 bases between. CDR1 is LNHDA and CDR2 is SQIVND in the germline V gene (reference sequence). This CDR3 has 14 amino acids.

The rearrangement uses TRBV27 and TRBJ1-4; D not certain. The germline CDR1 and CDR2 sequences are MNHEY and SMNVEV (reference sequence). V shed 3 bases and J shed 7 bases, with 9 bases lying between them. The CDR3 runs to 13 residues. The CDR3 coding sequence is TGTGCCAGCAGTTTCGGGGATCGTGAAAAACTGTTTTTT. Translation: CASSFGDREKLFF.

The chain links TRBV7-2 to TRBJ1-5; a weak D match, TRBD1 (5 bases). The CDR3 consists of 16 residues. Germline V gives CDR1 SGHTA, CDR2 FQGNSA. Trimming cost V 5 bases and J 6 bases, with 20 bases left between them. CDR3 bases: TGTGCCAGCAGCCCGGTCCCGATAGGGGTGGGTCAGCCCCAGCATTTT. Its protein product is CASSPVPIGVGQPQHF. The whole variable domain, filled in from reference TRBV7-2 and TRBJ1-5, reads GAGVSQSPSNKVTEKGKDVELRCDPISGHTALYWYRQSLGQGLEFLIYFQGNSAPDKSGLPSDRFSAERTGGSVSTLTIQRTQQEDSAVYLCASSPVPIGVGQPQHFGDGTRLSIL.

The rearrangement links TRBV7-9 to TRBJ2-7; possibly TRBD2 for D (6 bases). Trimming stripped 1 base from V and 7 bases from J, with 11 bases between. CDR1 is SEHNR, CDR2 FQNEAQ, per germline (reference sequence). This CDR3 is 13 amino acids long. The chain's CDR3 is CASSLGRGYEQYF. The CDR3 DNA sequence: TGTGCCAGCAGCTTAGGTCGGGGGTATGAGCAGTACTTC.

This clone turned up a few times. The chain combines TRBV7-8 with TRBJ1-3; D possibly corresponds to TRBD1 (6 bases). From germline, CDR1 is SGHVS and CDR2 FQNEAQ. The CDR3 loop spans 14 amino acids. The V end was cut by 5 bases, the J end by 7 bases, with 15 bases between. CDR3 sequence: CASSPRGQGNTIYF. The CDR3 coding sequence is TGTGCCAGCAGCCCAAGGGGCCAGGGGAACACCATATATTTT. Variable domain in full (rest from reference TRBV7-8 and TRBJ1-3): GAGVSQSPRYKVAKRGQDVALRCDPISGHVSLFWYQQALGQGPEFLTYFQNEAQLDKSGLPSDRFFAERPEGSVSTLKIQRTQQEDSAVYLCASSPRGQGNTIYFGEGSWLTVV.

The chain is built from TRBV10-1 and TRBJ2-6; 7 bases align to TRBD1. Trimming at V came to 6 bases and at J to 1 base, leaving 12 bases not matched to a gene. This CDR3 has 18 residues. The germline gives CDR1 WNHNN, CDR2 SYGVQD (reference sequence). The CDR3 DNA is TGCGCCAGCAGGATGACCTACAGGGGTAAATCTGGGGCCAACGTCCTGACTTTC. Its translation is CASRMTYRGKSGANVLTF.

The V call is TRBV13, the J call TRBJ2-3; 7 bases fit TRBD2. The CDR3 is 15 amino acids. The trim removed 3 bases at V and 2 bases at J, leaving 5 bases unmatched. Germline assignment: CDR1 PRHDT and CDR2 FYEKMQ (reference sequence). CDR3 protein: CASSLESGVTDTQYF. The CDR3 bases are TGTGCCAGCAGCTTGGAAAGCGGGGTCACAGATACGCAGTATTTT.